Each of the 21 T cell receptor beta chains below was sequenced from the same sample in a study of T cells after yellow fever vaccination. TCRdb re-analysed the 5' RACE reads in MiXCR, keeping a single row per CDR3 protein. The profile covers 500,000 to 700,000 distinct CDR3 sequences, with roughly 21% appearing a single time and roughly an eighth taken by the ten largest. The sample was PBMCs, taken 15 days after the yellow fever booster vaccination. These receptors all stem from a man younger than 45 who received the YFV17D yellow fever vaccine.

This clonotype was counted a few times. This rearrangement joins TRBV6-2 or TRBV6-3 to TRBJ2-4; D gene ambiguous. V dropped 2 bases and J dropped 5 bases, with 10 bases sitting between them. The CDR3 spans 14 residues. Germline CDR1 MNHEY, CDR2 SVGEGT. The CDR3 region is CASSYGGGQNIQYF. CDR3 bases: TGTGCCAGCAGTTACGGCGGCGGCCAAAACATTCAGTACTTC.

This chain uses TRBV12-3 or TRBV12-4 with TRBJ2-7; D possibly corresponds to TRBD2 (6 bases). Trimming cost V 4 bases and J 6 bases, with 13 bases left between them. The CDR3 has 13 residues. CDR3 loop: CASSSHHSGEQYF. The CDR3 DNA reads TGTGCCAGCAGTTCACACCATAGCGGCGAGCAGTACTTC.

V is TRBV27 and J is TRBJ2-1; 9 bases fit TRBD1. In germline, CDR1 is MNHEY, CDR2 SMNVEV (reference sequence). Germline trimming cut 6 bases from V and 7 bases from J; bases unmatched to any gene: 10. CDR3 length equals 15 residues. The chain's CDR3 is CASRERGTGRNEQFF. The CDR3 region has the DNA TGTGCCAGCAGGGAACGTGGGACAGGGAGGAATGAGCAGTTCTTC.

This clonotype came up many times. This chain uses TRBV7-2 with TRBJ2-3, with D possibly matching TRBD1 (5 bases). Per the germline V gene, CDR1 is SGHTA and CDR2 is FQGNSA. This CDR3 is built from 13 residues. Trimming removed 1 base from V and 5 bases from J, with 7 bases in between. The CDR3 coding sequence is TGTGCCAGCAGCTTAGAAACAGGAGATACGCAGTATTTT. It encodes CASSLETGDTQYF.

This sequence joins TRBV2 and TRBJ2-7; D is perhaps TRBD2 (5 bases). The V end was cut by 4 bases, the J end by 7 bases, with 14 bases between. Germline V gene sequence: CDR1 SNHLY, CDR2 FYNNEI. CDR3 length: 13 residues. CDR3 sequence: CASSGGVALEQYF. DNA for the CDR3: TGTGCCAGCAGTGGGGGAGTCGCCTTGGAGCAGTACTTC.

This clonotype was observed a few times. V and J are TRBV2 and TRBJ2-2, with TRBD2 as a possible D gene (6 bases). The germline V gene encodes CDR1 SNHLY and CDR2 FYNNEI. This CDR3 contains 20 residues. Between the trimmed V and J ends, which lost 6 bases and 0 bases, there was a span of 26 bases. The CDR3 is CASRGPGLKEGRTNTGELFF. The CDR3 region has the DNA TGTGCCAGCAGAGGCCCGGGTCTGAAGGAGGGGAGGACGAACACCGGGGAGCTGTTTTTT.

This clonotype was recorded once. The genes are TRBV19 and TRBJ2-1; 8 bases align to TRBD2. The CDR3 consists of 17 residues. The junction had 9 bases not matched to a gene; V was cut back by 1 base and J by 4 bases. Per the germline V gene, CDR1 is LNHDA and CDR2 is SQIVND (reference sequence). The DNA of the CDR3 is TGTGCCAGTAGTATAGGGTTAGGACTAGCAGGATACAATGAGCAGTTCTTC. Translation: CASSIGLGLAGYNEQFF.

This clonotype showed up just a few times. This chain joins TRBV5-5 and TRBJ2-3; TRBD1 matches at 8 bases. Germline CDR1 SGHKS, CDR2 YYEKEE (reference sequence). The CDR3 runs 15 residues. After removal of 4 bases from V and 4 bases from J, the junction contained 8 bases not matched to a gene. The CDR3 nucleotides are TGTGCCAGCAGCATGTGGACAGGGCGGGCAGATACGCAGTATTTT. Its protein is CASSMWTGRADTQYF.

The chain employs TRBV7-2 and TRBJ1-1, with D unresolved. The CDR3 extends over 13 amino acids. Germline V gene sequence: CDR1 SGHTA, CDR2 FQGNSA. Trimming took 4 bases from V and 0 from J, leaving 6 bases between them. CDR3 loop: CASSYSMNTEAFF. The CDR3, as DNA: TGTGCCAGCAGCTACAGTATGAACACTGAAGCTTTCTTT.

This clonotype was counted at least ten times. The chain links TRBV20-1 to TRBJ2-5; D is unresolved. The length of the CDR3 is 12 residues. The V gene's germline CDR1 is DFQATT and CDR2 SNEGSKA (reference sequence). V shed 0 bases and J shed 5 bases, with 7 bases lying between them. CDR3 residues: CSARDGHETQYF. CDR3 sequence (DNA): TGCAGTGCTAGAGACGGGCATGAGACCCAGTACTTC.

This clonotype showed up just a few times. The chain carries TRBV7-2 and TRBJ2-3; D unresolved. V was pared by 5 bases and J by 6 bases, with 15 bases between. The CDR3 contains 14 residues. Germline V lookup: CDR1 SGHTA, CDR2 FQGNSA. The CDR3 loop is CASSPRSFGDTQYF. The CDR3 DNA reads as TGTGCCAGCAGCCCCCGGTCTTTTGGTGATACGCAGTATTTT. The variable domain in full, completed from reference TRBV7-2 and TRBJ2-3, reads GAGVSQSPSNKVTEKGKDVELRCDPISGHTALYWYRQSLGQGLEFLIYFQGNSAPDKSGLPSDRFSAERTGGSVSTLTIQRTQQEDSAVYLCASSPRSFGDTQYFGPGTRLTVL.

V gene TRBV6-2 or TRBV6-3 combines with J gene TRBJ2-1; 11 bases agree with TRBD2. The CDR3 length is 18 residues. Germline V gives CDR1 MNHEY, CDR2 SVGEGT. With 8 bases clipped from V and 4 bases from J, the junction kept 16 bases outside the gene matches. Here the CDR3 DNA reads TGTGCCAGCGGAGCCGGGACTAGCGGAGCCCCTGGGTACAATGAGCAGTTCTTC. This gives the protein CASGAGTSGAPGYNEQFF.

This clonotype appeared a few times. The rearrangement links TRBV20-1 to TRBJ2-7; the match to TRBD2 covers 9 bases. J gave up 0 bases and V 6 bases, and 9 bases lay outside the gene matches. Germline loops: CDR1 DFQATT, CDR2 SNEGSKA (reference sequence). This CDR3 comprises 15 residues. The CDR3 DNA reads as TGCAGTGCCTTAATACTAGCGGGCCCCTCCTACGAGCAGTACTTC. The encoded protein is CSALILAGPSYEQYF.

The rearrangement joins TRBV5-1 to TRBJ2-7, with D perhaps assigned TRBD1 or TRBD2 (6 bases each). V lost 4 bases to trimming and J lost 4 bases, with 18 bases between them. The CDR3 runs to 15 residues. Germline assignment: CDR1 SGHRS and CDR2 YFSETQ. The CDR3 sequence is CASSLDGGRRYEQYF. CDR3 nucleotide sequence: TGCGCCAGCAGCCTGGATGGGGGGCGCAGATACGAGCAGTACTTC. Using reference TRBV5-1 and TRBJ2-7 for the parts outside the CDR3, the full variable domain is KAGVTQTPRYLIKTRGQQVTLSCSPISGHRSVSWYQQTPGQGLQFLFEYFSETQRNKGNFPGRFSGRQFSNSRSEMNVSTLELGDSALYLCASSLDGGRRYEQYFGPGTRLTVT.

The sample holds many counts of this clonotype. This chain links TRBV5-6 with TRBJ2-1; no firm D call. This CDR3 is 15 amino acids long. Trimming took 0 bases from V and 0 from J, leaving 7 bases between them. Germline V gene data show CDR1 as SGHDT and CDR2 as YYEEEE. In nucleotides, the CDR3 is TGTGCCAGCAGCTTGGATCCGAGCTCCTACAATGAGCAGTTCTTC. This translates into CASSLDPSSYNEQFF.

J is TRBJ2-1 and V is TRBV29-1; D call uncertain. With 5 bases removed from V and 0 bases from J, the gap between germline ends came to 5 bases. CDR1 is SQVTM and CDR2 is ANQGSEA in the germline V gene. This CDR3 is 12 amino acids long. The CDR3 protein is CSVHPSYNEQFF. The CDR3, as DNA: TGCAGCGTTCACCCCTCCTACAATGAGCAGTTCTTC.

The chain links TRBV30 to TRBJ2-7; 7 positions match TRBD2. J gave up 5 bases and V 3 bases, and 7 bases lay outside the gene matches. The length of the CDR3 is 13 residues. CDR1 is GTSNPN, CDR2 SVGIG, per germline (reference sequence). CDR3 sequence (DNA): TGTGCCTGGAGCCCATGGGGGGGGAACGAGCAGTACTTC. The encoded protein is CAWSPWGGNEQYF.

The chain couples TRBV7-2 to TRBJ2-1; weak D call: TRBD1 (5 bases). The germline gives CDR1 SGHTA, CDR2 FQGNSA. This CDR3 spans 16 amino acids. With 3 bases removed from V and 5 bases from J, the gap between germline ends came to 17 bases. CDR3 region: CASSFPRPQGNNEQFF. In DNA form, the CDR3 reads TGTGCCAGCAGCTTCCCCCGGCCTCAGGGAAACAATGAGCAGTTCTTC.

This clonotype was seen only a few times. The chain links TRBV25-1 to TRBJ1-5; D gene uncertain. The CDR3 covers 16 residues. Trimming stripped 1 base from V and 4 bases from J, with 14 bases between. CDR1 MGHDK and CDR2 SYGVNS come from the germline V gene. The CDR3 nucleotides read TGTGCCAGCAGTGAATTAGGGAGTCCATCAAATCAGCCCCAGCATTTT. Encoded protein: CASSELGSPSNQPQHF.

The rearrangement uses TRBV5-1 and TRBJ2-7; possible D gene TRBD2, 5 bases. The CDR3 sequence is 13 residues long. V shed 4 bases and J shed 3 bases, with 11 bases lying between them. Germline V lookup: CDR1 SGHRS, CDR2 YFSETQ. CDR3 protein: CASSRGRDYEQYF. CDR3 DNA sequence: TGCGCCAGCAGCCGAGGACGGGACTACGAGCAGTACTTC.

This clonotype showed up just a few times. The chain is built from TRBV18 and TRBJ2-3; D is unresolved. Trimming stripped 1 base from V and 5 bases from J, with 4 bases between. CDR3 length equals 12 residues. Germline lookup yields CDR1 KGHSH and CDR2 LQKENI. This CDR3 reads CASSPRKDTQYF. In DNA form, the CDR3 reads TGTGCCAGCTCACCACGGAAAGATACGCAGTATTTT.